Described below is a single TCR beta chain sequence and its context. Libraries were prepared by immunoSEQ multiplex PCR; TCRdb keeps only in-frame clonotypes and omits some of them. Of 160,000 or so clones in the sample, roughly 94% are singletons; the top ten hold around 8%. This entry comes from a study of control samples from healthy donors and cancer patients. CDR3 length equals 17 residues. The germline V gene encodes CDR1 SGHKS and CDR2 YYEKEE (reference sequence). With 6 bases clipped from V and 3 bases from J, the junction kept 14 bases outside the gene matches. The origin of this receptor is a woman aged 40 to 50 in good health. The rearrangement links TRBV5-5 to TRBJ1-2, with 10 nucleotides matching TRBD1. Sequenced material: blood. CDR3 sequence (DNA): TGTGCCAGCAACCACCTCCAGGGACAGGGGCTCGACTATGGCTACACCTTC. It encodes CASNHLQGQGLDYGYTF. Full variable domain (remainder filled in from reference TRBV5-5 and TRBJ1-2): DAGVTQSPTHLIKTRGQQVTLRCSPISGHKSVSWYQQVLGQGPQFIFQYYEKEERGRGNFPDRFSARQFPNYSSELNVNALLLGDSALYLCASNHLQGQGLDYGYTFGSGTRLTVV.